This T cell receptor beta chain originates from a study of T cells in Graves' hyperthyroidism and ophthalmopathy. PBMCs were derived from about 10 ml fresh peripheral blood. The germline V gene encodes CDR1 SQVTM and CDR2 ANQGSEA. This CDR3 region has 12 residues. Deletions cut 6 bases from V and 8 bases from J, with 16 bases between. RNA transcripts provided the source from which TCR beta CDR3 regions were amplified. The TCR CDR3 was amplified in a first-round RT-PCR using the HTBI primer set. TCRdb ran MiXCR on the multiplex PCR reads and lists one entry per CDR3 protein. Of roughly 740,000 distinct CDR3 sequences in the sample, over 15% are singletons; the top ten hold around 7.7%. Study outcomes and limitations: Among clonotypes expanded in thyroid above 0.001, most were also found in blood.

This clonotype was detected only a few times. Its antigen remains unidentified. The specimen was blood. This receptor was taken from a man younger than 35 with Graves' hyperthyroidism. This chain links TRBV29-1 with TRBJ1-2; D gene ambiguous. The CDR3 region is CSVREALRGYTF. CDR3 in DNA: TGCAGCGTCCGGGAAGCTCTTAGGGGCTACACCTTC.